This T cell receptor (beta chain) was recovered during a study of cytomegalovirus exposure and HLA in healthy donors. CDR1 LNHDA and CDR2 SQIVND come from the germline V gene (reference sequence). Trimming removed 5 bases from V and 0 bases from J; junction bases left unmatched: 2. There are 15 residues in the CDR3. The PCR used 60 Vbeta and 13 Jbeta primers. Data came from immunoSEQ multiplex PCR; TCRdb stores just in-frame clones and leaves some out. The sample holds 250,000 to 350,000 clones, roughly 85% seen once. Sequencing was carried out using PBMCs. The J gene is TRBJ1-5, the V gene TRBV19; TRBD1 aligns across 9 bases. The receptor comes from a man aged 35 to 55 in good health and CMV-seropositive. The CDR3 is CASSWTGDSNQPQHF. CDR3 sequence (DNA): TGTGCCAGTAGTTGGACAGGGGATAGCAATCAGCCCCAGCATTTT.